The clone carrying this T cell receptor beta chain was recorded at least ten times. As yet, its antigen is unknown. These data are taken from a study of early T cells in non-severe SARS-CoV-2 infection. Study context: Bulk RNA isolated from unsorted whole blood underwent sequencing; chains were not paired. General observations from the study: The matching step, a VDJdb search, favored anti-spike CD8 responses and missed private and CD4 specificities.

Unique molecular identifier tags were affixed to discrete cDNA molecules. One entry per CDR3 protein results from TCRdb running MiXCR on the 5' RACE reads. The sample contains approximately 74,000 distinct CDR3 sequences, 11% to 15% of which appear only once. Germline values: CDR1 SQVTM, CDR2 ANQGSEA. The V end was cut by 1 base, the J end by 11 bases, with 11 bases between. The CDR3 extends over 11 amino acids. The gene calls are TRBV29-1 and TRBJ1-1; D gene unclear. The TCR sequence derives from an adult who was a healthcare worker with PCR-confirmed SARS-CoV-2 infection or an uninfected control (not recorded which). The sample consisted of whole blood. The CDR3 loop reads CSVEGNFRAFF. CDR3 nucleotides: TGCAGCGTTGAAGGTAATTTTCGGGCTTTCTTT.